Described below is a single T cell receptor beta chain sequence and its context. The data derive from a study of blood T cell repertoires in COVID-19. Study information: PBMCs, B-cell-depleted T cells, or T cells were the source of the cDNA or gDNA that made up the material.

The V end was cut by 4 bases, the J end by 4 bases, with 5 bases between. Germline CDR1 is SGDLS and CDR2 is YYNGEE. The CDR3 is 12 residues long. Self-reported history from a screening survey and questionnaire set each donor's cohort. Authors' processing steps: Amplification from reference gene primers served as the basis for estimated nucleated cell counts. Sequencing used immunoSEQ multiplex PCR; TCRdb keeps in-frame clones, though not all of them. V and J calls and clone size are as listed in that table; D and trimming were resolved from the DNA. The sample lists nearly 250,000 clones, 86% occurring once.

This sequence joins TRBV9 and TRBJ2-2; D not certain. This TCR was sampled from a woman aged 45-65 years who had recovered from COVID-19. Specimen: PBMCs or T cells enriched from blood (not recorded which). CDR3 DNA: TGTGCCAGCAGCTCCCGCACCGGGGAGCTGTTTTTT. Translated: CASSSRTGELFF.